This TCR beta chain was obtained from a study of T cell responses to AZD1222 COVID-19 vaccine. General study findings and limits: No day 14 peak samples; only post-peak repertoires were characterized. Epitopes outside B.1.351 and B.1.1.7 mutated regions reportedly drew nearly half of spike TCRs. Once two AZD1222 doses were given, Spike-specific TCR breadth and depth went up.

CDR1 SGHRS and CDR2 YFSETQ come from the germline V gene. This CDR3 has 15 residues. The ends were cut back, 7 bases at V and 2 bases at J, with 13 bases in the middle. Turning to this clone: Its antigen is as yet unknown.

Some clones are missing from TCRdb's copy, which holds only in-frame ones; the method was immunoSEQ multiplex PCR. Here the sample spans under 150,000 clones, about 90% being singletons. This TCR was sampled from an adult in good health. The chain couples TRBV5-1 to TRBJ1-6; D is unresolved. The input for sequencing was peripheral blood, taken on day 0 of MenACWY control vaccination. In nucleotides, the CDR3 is TGCGCCAGCGGAGAGGACGGCGCCTATAATTCACCCCTCCACTTT. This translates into CASGEDGAYNSPLHF. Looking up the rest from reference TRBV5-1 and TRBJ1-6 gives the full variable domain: KAGVTQTPRYLIKTRGQQVTLSCSPISGHRSVSWYQQTPGQGLQFLFEYFSETQRNKGNFPGRFSGRQFSNSRSEMNVSTLELGDSALYLCASGEDGAYNSPLHFGNGTRLTVT.